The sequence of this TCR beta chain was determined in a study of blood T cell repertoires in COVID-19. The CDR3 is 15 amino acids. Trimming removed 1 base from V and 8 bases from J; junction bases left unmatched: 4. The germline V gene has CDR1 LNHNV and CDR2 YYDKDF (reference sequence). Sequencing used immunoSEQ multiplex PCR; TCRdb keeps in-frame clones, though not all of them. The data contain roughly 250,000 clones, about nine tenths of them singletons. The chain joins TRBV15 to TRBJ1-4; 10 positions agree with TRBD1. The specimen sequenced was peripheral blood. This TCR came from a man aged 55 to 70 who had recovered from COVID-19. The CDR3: CATSRGGTGDEKLFF. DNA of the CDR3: TGTGCCACCAGCAGAGGTGGGACAGGGGACGAAAAACTGTTTTTT.